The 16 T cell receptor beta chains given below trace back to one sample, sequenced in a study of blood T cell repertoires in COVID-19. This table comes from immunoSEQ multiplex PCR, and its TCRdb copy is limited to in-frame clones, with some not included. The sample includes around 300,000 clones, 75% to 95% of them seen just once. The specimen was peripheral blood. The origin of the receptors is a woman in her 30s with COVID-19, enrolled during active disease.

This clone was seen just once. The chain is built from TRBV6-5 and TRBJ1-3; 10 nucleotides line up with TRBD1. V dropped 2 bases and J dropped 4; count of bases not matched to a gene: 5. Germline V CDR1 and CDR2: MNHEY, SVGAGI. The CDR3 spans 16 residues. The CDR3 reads CASSYAGQGQGNTIYF. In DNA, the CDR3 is TGTGCCAGCAGTTACGCGGGACAGGGGCAGGGAAACACCATATATTTT.

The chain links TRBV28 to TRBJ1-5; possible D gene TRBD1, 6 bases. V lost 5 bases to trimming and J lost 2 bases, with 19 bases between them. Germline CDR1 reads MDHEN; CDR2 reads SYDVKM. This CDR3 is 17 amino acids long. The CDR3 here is CASSPRVWAGGNQPQHF. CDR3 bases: TGTGCCAGCAGTCCCCGTGTTTGGGCAGGGGGCAATCAGCCCCAGCATTTT.

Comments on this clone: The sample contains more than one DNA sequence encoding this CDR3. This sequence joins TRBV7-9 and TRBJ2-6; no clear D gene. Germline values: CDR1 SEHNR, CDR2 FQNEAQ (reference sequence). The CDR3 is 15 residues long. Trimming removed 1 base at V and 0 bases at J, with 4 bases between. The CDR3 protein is CASSLGSSGANVLTF. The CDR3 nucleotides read TGTGCCAGCAGCTTAGGGAGCTCTGGGGCCAACGTCCTGACTTTC.

The CDR3 region has the DNA TGTGCCAGCAGTTATCTAGCAGAATACAATGAGCAGTTCTTC. Translation gives CASSYLAEYNEQFF. This chain joins TRBV27 and TRBJ2-1, with D tentatively TRBD2 (5 bases). Germline assignment: CDR1 MNHEY and CDR2 SMNVEV (reference sequence). V was pared by 4 bases and J by 4 bases, with 11 bases between. CDR3 length: 14 amino acids.

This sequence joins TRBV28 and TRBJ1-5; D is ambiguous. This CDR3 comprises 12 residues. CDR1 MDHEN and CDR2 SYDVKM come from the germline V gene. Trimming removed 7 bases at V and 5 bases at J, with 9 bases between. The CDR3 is CASNPRHQPQHF. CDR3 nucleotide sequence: TGTGCCAGCAACCCGCGGCATCAGCCCCAGCATTTT.

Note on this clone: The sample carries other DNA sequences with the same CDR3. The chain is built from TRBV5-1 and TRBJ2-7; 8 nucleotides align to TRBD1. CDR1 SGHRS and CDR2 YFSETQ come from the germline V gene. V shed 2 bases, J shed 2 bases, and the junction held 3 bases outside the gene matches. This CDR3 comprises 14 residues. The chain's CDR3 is CASSLGDRPYEQYF. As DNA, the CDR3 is TGCGCCAGCAGCTTAGGGGACAGGCCCTACGAGCAGTACTTC.

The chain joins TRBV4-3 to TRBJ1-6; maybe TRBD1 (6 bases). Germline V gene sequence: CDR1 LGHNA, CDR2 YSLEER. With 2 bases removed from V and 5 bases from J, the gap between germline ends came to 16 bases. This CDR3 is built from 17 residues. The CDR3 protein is CASSQMSGGAHNSPLHF. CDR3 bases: TGCGCCAGCAGCCAAATGTCGGGGGGGGCTCATAATTCACCCCTCCACTTT.

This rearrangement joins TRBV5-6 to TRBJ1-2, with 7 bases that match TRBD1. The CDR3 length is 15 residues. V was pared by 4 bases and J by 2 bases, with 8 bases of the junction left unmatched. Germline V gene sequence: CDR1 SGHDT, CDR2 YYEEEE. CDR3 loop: CASSPRQGWNYGYTF. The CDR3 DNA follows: TGTGCCAGCAGCCCCAGACAGGGATGGAACTATGGCTACACCTTC. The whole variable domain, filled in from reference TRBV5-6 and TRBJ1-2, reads DAGVTQSPTHLIKTRGQQVTLRCSPKSGHDTVSWYQQALGQGPQFIFQYYEEEERQRGNFPDRFSGHQFPNYSSELNVNALLLGDSALYLCASSPRQGWNYGYTFGSGTRLTVV.

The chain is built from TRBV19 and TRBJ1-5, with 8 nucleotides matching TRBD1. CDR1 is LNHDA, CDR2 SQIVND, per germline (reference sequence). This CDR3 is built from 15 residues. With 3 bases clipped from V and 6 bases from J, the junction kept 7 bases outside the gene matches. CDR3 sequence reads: CASSIGQGASQPQHF. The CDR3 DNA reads TGTGCCAGTAGTATCGGCCAGGGGGCCAGTCAGCCCCAGCATTTT.

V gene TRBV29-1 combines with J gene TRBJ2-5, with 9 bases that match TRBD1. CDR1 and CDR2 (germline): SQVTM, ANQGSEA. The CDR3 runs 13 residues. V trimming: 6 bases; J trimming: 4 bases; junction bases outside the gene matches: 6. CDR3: CSVDRQGGETQYF. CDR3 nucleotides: TGCAGCGTGGATCGACAGGGGGGAGAGACCCAGTACTTC.

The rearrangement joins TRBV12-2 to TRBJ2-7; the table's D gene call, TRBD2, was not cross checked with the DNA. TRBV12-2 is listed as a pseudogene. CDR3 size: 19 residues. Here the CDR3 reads CASRLAEGASGNSSYEQYF. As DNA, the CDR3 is TGTGCAAGTCGCTTAGCGGAGGGGGCTAGCGGGAATTCATCCTACGAGCAGTACTTC.

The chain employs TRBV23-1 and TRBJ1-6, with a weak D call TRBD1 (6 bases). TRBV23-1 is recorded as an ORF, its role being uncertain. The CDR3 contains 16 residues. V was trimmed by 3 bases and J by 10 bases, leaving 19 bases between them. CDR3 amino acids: CASSQLPRGDGSPLHF. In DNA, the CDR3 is TGCGCCAGCAGTCAGTTGCCCAGGGGAGACGGCTCACCCCTCCACTTT.

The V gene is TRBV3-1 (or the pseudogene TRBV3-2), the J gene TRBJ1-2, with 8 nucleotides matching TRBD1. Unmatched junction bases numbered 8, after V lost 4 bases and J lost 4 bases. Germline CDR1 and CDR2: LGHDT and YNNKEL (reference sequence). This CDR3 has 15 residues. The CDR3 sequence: CASSRGTGTFYGYTF. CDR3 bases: TGTGCCAGCAGCCGGGGGACAGGCACCTTCTATGGCTACACCTTC.

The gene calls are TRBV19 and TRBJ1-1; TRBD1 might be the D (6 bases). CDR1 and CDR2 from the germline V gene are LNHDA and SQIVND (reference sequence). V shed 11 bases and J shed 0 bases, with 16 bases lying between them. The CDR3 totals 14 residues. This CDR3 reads CACRDTSMNTEAFF. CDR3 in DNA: TGTGCCTGCCGGGACACATCCATGAACACTGAAGCTTTCTTT.

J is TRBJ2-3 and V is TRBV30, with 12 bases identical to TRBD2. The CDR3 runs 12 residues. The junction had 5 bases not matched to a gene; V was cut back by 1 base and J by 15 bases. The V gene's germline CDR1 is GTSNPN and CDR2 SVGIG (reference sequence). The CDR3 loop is CAWSATSGSCYF. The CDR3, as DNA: TGTGCCTGGAGTGCGACTAGCGGGAGTTGTTATTTT.

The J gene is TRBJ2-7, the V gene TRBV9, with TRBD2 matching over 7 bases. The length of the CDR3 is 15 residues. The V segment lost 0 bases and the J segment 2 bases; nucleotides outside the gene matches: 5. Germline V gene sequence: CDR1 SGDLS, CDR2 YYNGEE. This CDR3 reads CASSVDGGGAYEQYF. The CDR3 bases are TGTGCCAGCAGCGTAGATGGGGGAGGGGCCTACGAGCAGTACTTC.